This T cell receptor beta chain came from a study of T cells in Graves' hyperthyroidism and ophthalmopathy (dated by TCRdb to the late 2010s). Describing the broader study: Peripheral blood was collected at initial diagnosis, before any treatment. A discovery cohort of 95 to 100 patients, roughly 43 with Graves' ophthalmopathy and approximately 60 with stable Graves' hyperthyroidism, was used to find distinguishing TCR V-J signatures. Prospective prediction of ophthalmopathy was tested in an independent validation cohort consisting of some 20 hyperthyroidism patients and 15 or so patients who later progressed to ophthalmopathy. For training and testing, the roughly 97 patients in the discovery cohort were randomly divided in a 7:3 ratio. In addition, the study compared T-cell repertoires in thyroid tissue and in blood from roughly 6 Graves' hyperthyroidism patients. Following sampling, methimazole starting at 30 mg daily was given to hyperthyroidism patients, and high-dose intravenous methylprednisolone was given to ophthalmopathy patients. The paper reports TCR Vbeta CDR3 sequencing of roughly 140 peripheral blood samples: over 40 ophthalmopathy, approximately 74 hyperthyroidism and around 17 progressor patients.

The paper as a whole reports these results and caveats: Most expanded thyroid clonotypes (frequency above 0.001) were also detected in blood, suggesting blood repertoires may reflect thyroid immune responses. No statistical method was used to set the sample size in advance, and investigators knew the group allocation. During validation, the model predicted progression to ophthalmopathy a median of approximately 6.5 months ahead of onset, with more than 55% sensitivity and around 72% specificity. A 13 V-J signature model separated ophthalmopathy from stable hyperthyroidism, with around 91% sensitivity and 81.08% specificity in cross-validation and 80%/75% in testing.

Amplification of TCR beta CDR3 regions was carried out from RNA transcripts. For the first round of RT-PCR on the TCR CDR3, the HTBI primer set was used together with the Qiagen OneStep RT-PCR kit. The libraries were constructed in a second round of multiplex PCR and then size-selected and purified. Libraries were sequenced paired-end with 100 bp reads on an Illumina HiSeq2000. Per the original workflow: SOAPnuke was used to process the raw data, with reads discarded if the reads contained adapters or uncalled bases, had a mean Phred below 15, or lacked an exact constant-primer or identifier match. COPE v1.2.5 was used to merge the high-quality paired reads, and each unique nucleotide sequence was defined as a clonotype. MiTCR v1.1 was used to align clonotypes to the IMGT TRBV, TRBD and TRBJ reference segments. The analysis included only V-J combinations with a frequency above 0.0001, which together covered more than 99% of the repertoires. A TCS score was defined as the ratio between F50 (clonal expansion) and ExV (chaos), using BLOSUM62-based TCRdist between CDR3 peptides within each V-J. Welch's t-statistics and random forest reduced 514 V-J features to under 15, which were used in a naive Bayes classifier (R e1071). Starting from the raw public reads, TCRdb applied fastp trimming at Q25, assembled clones with MiXCR and retained in-frame beta chains. Rows with a matching CDR3 protein are joined into one entry that keeps the most common DNA and genes. TCRdb's processing, not the authors', yielded these V and J calls. The sample contains a few hundred thousand distinct CDR3 sequences, around 14% of them found a single time. The ten largest make up approximately 30% of the sample.

This clonotype was detected only a few times. There is no known antigen for this receptor. No base quality values were provided; no much bigger clone lies one nucleotide off. Cut back by 8 bases and 6 bases, the V and J ends lie 13 bases apart. CDR1 LNHDA and CDR2 SQIVND were looked up in the germline V gene (reference sequence). The CDR3 holds 13 amino acids from the cysteine to the phenylalanine. The retained sequence is limited to the CDR3, 39 bases, with the frame set at the first base. Hyperthyroidism patients were newly diagnosed, had a disease duration of under 2 months, and were aged 18 to 65 years. The study excluded patients with uncontrolled infections, other autoimmune diseases, pregnancy or lactation. Diagnoses were established on the basis of clinical symptoms, serum thyroxine and TRAb, thyroid ultrasound, and orbital computed tomography. Blood from progressor patients was collected at the time of first diagnosis with hyperthyroidism, before any ophthalmopathy symptoms had appeared. Ficoll-Paque density gradient centrifugation was used to isolate PBMCs from 8 to 10 ml of fresh peripheral blood. Progressor patients were defined as those initially diagnosed with Graves' hyperthyroidism in whom ophthalmopathy developed during follow-up. Trizol reagent was used to extract total RNA, and RNA quality was then checked on an Agilent 2100 Bioanalyzer.

The receptor chain draws on TRBV19 and TRBJ2-2; the D segment may tentatively be TRBD1 or TRBD2, each giving 5 matched bases. The receptor comes from a woman aged 18-29 years with Graves' hyperthyroidism that later progressed to Graves' ophthalmopathy. Sequencing used blood. CDR3 protein: CASGLGPPGELFF. The DNA is TGTGCCAGTGGCCTGGGACCTCCCGGGGAGCTGTTTTTT.